This T cell receptor beta chain was documented in a study of shared clonotypes between healthy human individuals. TCRdb's copy holds only in-frame clones and misses some; the assay was immunoSEQ multiplex PCR. The sample has a few hundred thousand clones, approximately 97% seen once. About this clone itself: Its antigen is unidentified.

The donor cohort consisted entirely of Caucasian adults residing in Nashville, Tennessee. The study, taken as a whole, reports: The study found 4.5% to 5% of naive CD4 clonotypes shared across a handful of donors.

This CDR3 comprises 16 residues. Germline V gives CDR1 SGHNT, CDR2 YYREEE (reference sequence). J was trimmed by 9 bases and V by 4 bases; bases with no gene match: 17. This sequence joins TRBV5-4 and TRBJ2-5; 8 bases are a match to TRBD2. The sequence came from a woman under 40 in good health. Material: naive CD4+ T cells sorted from blood. Subset described: CD45RA+ positively selected. The CDR3 sequence is CASSPTAGGGARAQYF. CDR3 nucleotides: TGTGCCAGCAGCCCCACGGCGGGAGGAGGCGCCAGGGCCCAGTACTTC.